These 10 T cell receptor beta chains were all obtained from the same sample, sequenced in a study of cytomegalovirus exposure and HLA in healthy donors. Both 60 Vbeta primers and 13 Jbeta primers went into the PCR. TCRdb keeps only in-frame clones here, not all; method: immunoSEQ multiplex PCR. The sample consists of about 140,000 clones, 65% to 90% of them appearing once. Sequencing was performed on PBMCs. Source of these receptors: a woman aged 30 to 39 in good health and CMV-seronegative.

The rearrangement uses TRBV6-4 and TRBJ2-3; the match to TRBD2 covers 16 bases. The V gene's germline CDR1 is MRHNA and CDR2 SNTAGT. The trim removed 6 bases at V and 4 bases at J, leaving 4 bases unmatched. The CDR3 consists of 16 residues. CDR3 coding DNA: TGTGCCAGCAGCCCGGGACTAGCGGGGGGGCCAGATACGCAGTATTTT. Translation gives CASSPGLAGGPDTQYF.

In this sample, this clone turned up a few times. The V and J genes are TRBV21-1 and TRBJ1-1; the table's D gene call, TRBD1, was not cross checked with the DNA. TRBV21-1 is shown as a pseudogene. The CDR3 loop spans 18 amino acids. The CDR3 here is CASSKRVGTGKANTEAFF. CDR3 coding DNA: TGTGCCAGCAGCAAAAGGGTCGGGACAGGGAAAGCGAACACTGAAGCTTTCTTT.

The chain combines TRBV18 with TRBJ2-7; 9 nucleotides agree with TRBD1. There are 14 residues in the CDR3. V gave up 5 bases and J gave up 6 bases; unmatched junction bases: 8. Germline CDR1 reads KGHSH; CDR2 reads LQKENI. The CDR3 nucleotides are TGTGCCAGCTCAACCCGGGACAGGGTCGGCGAGCAGTACTTC. This sequence encodes CASSTRDRVGEQYF.

As DNA, the CDR3 is TGTGCCAGCAGATCTACATTCCGGGACAGTCTCTTTAACTATGGCTACACCTTC. This gives the protein CASRSTFRDSLFNYGYTF. The chain recombines TRBV2 with TRBJ1-2; TRBD1 matches 7 bases. With V trimmed by 6 bases and J by 1 base, 17 bases remained unmatched. Germline V lookup: CDR1 SNHLY, CDR2 FYNNEI. This CDR3 has 18 amino acids.

The rearrangement links TRBV6-1 to TRBJ2-4; D gene uncertain. CDR1 and CDR2 (germline): MNHNS, SASEGT. V was shortened by 7 bases and J by 0 bases, with 13 bases between the two germline ends. The CDR3 is made up of 15 amino acids. The chain's CDR3 is CASNPAVLAKNIQYF. The CDR3 coding sequence is TGTGCCAGCAATCCCGCAGTGCTAGCCAAAAACATTCAGTACTTC.

The rearrangement joins TRBV27 to TRBJ1-2; TRBD1 matches at 12 bases. Trimming cost V 9 bases and J 7 bases; bases outside gene matches: 9. CDR3 size: 14 residues. The germline V gene has CDR1 MNHEY and CDR2 SMNVEV (reference sequence). The CDR3 loop is CARGDRGRGCGYTF. CDR3 sequence (DNA): TGTGCCAGAGGGGACAGGGGGCGCGGCTGTGGCTACACCTTC.

The V call is TRBV5-1, the J call TRBJ1-5, with no clear D. Per germline, CDR1 SGHRS and CDR2 YFSETQ. V lost 2 bases and J lost 3, with 6 bases in between. The CDR3 covers 13 residues. CDR3 residues: CASSFYFNQPQHF. In nucleotides, the CDR3 is TGCGCCAGCAGCTTCTACTTCAATCAGCCCCAGCATTTT.

CDR3 protein: CASSLARADEQYF. CDR3 in DNA: TGTGCCAGCAGCTTAGCCAGGGCAGACGAGCAGTACTTC. The chain carries TRBV7-8 and TRBJ2-7, with D possibly matching TRBD1 (5 bases). The CDR3 spans 13 residues. CDR1 and CDR2 (germline): SGHVS, FQNEAQ. Trimming removed 0 bases from V and 5 bases from J, with 8 bases in between. Combining the CDR3 with reference TRBV7-8 and TRBJ2-7 gives the whole variable domain GAGVSQSPRYKVAKRGQDVALRCDPISGHVSLFWYQQALGQGPEFLTYFQNEAQLDKSGLPSDRFFAERPEGSVSTLKIQRTQQEDSAVYLCASSLARADEQYFGPGTRLTVT.

V gene TRBV5-1 combines with J gene TRBJ1-3, with 7 bases aligning to TRBD1. With V trimmed by 0 bases and J by 0 bases, 6 bases remained unmatched. CDR1 and CDR2 (germline): SGHRS, YFSETQ. CDR3 length: 17 amino acids. For the CDR3, the DNA is TGCGCCAGCAGCTTGGGGGGGACAGCAGGCTCTGGAAACACCATATATTTT. It translates to CASSLGGTAGSGNTIYF.

This clone was seen a handful of times. The V call is TRBV28, the J call TRBJ2-1, with 10 bases that match TRBD1. The CDR3 has 14 amino acids. With 8 bases clipped from V and 0 bases from J, the junction kept 1 base outside the gene matches. The V gene's germline CDR1 is MDHEN and CDR2 SYDVKM. The CDR3 DNA is TGTGCCAGCTGGGACAGGGGCTCCTACAATGAGCAGTTCTTC. The encoded protein is CASWDRGSYNEQFF.